This T cell receptor beta chain was recorded in a study of CD8 T cells in Susac syndrome. This CDR3 region has 15 residues. V lost 7 bases and J 0 bases, leaving 10 bases between the germline ends. Germline assignment: CDR1 LNHDA and CDR2 SQIVND (reference sequence). Random hexamers primed reverse transcription of about 0.45 to 1 ug RNA. An immunoSEQ multiplex PCR generated amplified TCR beta CDR3 products spanning 54 Vbeta and 13 Jbeta. TCRdb used MiXCR to reprocess the immunoSEQ multiplex PCR reads, holding one entry per CDR3 protein. The sample shows around 90,000 distinct CDR3 sequences, about 96% of them seen only once.

The chain combines TRBV19 with TRBJ2-6; D gene uncertain. The sequencing input was CD8+ T cells from PBMCs. The clonotype originates from a human donor with Susac syndrome. The CDR3 loop is CASTPYRSGANVLTF. CDR3 sequence (DNA): TGTGCCAGTACCCCGTATCGCTCTGGGGCCAACGTCCTGACTTTC.